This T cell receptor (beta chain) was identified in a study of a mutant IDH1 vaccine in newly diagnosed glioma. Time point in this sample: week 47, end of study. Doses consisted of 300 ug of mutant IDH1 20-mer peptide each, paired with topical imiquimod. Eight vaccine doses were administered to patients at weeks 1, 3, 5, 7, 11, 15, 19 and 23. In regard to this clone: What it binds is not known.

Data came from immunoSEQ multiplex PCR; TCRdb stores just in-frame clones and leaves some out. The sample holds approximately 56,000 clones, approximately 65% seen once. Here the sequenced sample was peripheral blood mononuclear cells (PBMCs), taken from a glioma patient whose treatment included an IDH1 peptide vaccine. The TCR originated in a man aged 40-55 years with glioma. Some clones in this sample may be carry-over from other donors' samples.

The CDR3 coding sequence is TGTGCCAGCAGCCTCCCTCCGGGACACGATACCTACGAGCAGTACTTC. Translation gives CASSLPPGHDTYEQYF. The chain joins TRBV7-9 to TRBJ2-7; perhaps TRBD1 as D (6 bases). The V gene lost 5 bases and the J gene lost 2 bases, with 19 bases spanning the gap. The germline V gene encodes CDR1 SEHNR and CDR2 FQNEAQ (reference sequence). This CDR3 has 16 amino acids.